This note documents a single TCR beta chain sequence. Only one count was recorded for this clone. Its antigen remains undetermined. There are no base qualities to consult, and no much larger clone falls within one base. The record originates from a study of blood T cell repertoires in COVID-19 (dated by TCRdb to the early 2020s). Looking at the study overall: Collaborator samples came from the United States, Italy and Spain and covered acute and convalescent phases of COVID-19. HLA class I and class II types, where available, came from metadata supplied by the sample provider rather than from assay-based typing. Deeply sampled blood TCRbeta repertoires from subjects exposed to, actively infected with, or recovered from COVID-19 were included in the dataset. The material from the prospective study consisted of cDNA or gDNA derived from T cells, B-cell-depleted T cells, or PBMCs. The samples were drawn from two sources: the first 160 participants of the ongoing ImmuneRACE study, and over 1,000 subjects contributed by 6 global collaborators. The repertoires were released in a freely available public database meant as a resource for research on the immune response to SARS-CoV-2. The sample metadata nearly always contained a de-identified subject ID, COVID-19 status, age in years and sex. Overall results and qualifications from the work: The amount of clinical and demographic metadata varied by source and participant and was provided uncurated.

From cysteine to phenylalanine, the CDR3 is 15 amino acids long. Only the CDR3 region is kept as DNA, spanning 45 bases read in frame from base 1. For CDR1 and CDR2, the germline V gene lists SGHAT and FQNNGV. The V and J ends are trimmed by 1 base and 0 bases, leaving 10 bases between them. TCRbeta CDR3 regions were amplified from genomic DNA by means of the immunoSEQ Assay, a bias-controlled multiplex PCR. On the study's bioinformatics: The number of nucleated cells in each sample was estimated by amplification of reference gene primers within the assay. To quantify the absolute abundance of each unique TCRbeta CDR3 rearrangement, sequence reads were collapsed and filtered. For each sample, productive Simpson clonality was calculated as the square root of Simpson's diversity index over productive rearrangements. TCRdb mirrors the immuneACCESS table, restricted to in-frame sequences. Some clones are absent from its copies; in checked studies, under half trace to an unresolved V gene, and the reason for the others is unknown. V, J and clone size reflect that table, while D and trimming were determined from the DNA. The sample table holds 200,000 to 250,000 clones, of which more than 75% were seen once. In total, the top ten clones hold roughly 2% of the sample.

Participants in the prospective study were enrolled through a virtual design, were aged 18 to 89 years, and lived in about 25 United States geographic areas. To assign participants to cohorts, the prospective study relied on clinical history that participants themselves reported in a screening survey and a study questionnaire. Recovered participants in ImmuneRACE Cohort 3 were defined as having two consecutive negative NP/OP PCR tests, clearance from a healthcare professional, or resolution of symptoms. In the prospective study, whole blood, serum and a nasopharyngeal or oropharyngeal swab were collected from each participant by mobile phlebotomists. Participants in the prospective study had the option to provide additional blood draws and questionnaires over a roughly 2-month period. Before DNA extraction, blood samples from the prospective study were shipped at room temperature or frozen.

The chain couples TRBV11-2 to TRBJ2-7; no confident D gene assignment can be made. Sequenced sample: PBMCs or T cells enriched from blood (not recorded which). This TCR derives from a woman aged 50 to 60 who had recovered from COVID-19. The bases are TGTGCCAGCAGCTTAGTCGGGTTAGCCTCCTACGAGCAGTACTTC. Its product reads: CASSLVGLASYEQYF.